This note documents a single TCR beta chain sequence. Antigen specificity is unknown. Assay: immunoSEQ multiplex PCR; the TCRdb copy retains only in-frame clones and omits some. The profile covers tens of thousands of clones, with approximately 90% appearing a single time and 25% to 30% taken by the ten largest. These data come from a study of T cell responses to AZD1222 COVID-19 vaccine. Study findings and constraints: Receipt of two AZD1222 doses was followed by a rise in Spike-specific TCR breadth and depth. Females made up more of the donors, who were largely white British, and clonal diversity may have come out too low. Reports indicate that nearly half of spike-specific TCRs are directed at unmutated variant regions. Recipients of AZD1222 seropositive at baseline numbered only 5 to 7.

The sequence derives from an adult who received the AZD1222 COVID-19 vaccine. The sequenced sample was peripheral blood, obtained 28 days after the second AZD1222 dose.

The CDR3 sequence is CASSQNQGTASYEQYF. The CDR3 nucleotides read TGTGCCAGCTCACAGAATCAAGGGACTGCGAGCTACGAGCAGTACTTC. The genes are TRBV18 and TRBJ2-7, with D perhaps matching TRBD2 (6 bases). From germline, CDR1 is KGHSH and CDR2 LQKENI. This CDR3 region has 16 residues. Trimming shortened V by 4 bases and J by 3 bases, and 19 bases separated the two germline ends.